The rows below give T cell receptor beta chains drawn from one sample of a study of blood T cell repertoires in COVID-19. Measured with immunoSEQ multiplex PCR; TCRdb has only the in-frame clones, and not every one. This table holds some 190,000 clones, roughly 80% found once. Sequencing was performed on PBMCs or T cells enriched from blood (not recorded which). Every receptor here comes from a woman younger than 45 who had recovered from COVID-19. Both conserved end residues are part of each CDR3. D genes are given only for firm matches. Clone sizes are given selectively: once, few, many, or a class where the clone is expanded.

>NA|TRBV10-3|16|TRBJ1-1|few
TGTGCCACCTACGGCGGGGGGGGGCAAGGGAACACTGAAGCTTTCTTT
CATYGGGGQGNTEAFF
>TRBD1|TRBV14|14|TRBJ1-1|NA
TGTGCCAGCAGCCACCCAGGGGGAAACACTGAAGCTTTCTTT
CASSHPGGNTEAFF
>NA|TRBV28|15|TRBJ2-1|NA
TGTGCCAGCAGTTCTAGCCGCGTTAACACCGATGAGCAGTTCTTC
CASSSSRVNTDEQFF
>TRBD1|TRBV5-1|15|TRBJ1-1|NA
TGCGCCAGCAGTGGACAGGGGGCGCCCGGCACTGAAGCTTTCTTT
CASSGQGAPGTEAFF
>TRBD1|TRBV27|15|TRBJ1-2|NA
TGTGCCAGCAGTTCGATGGACAGGCCAAACTATGGCTACACCTTC
CASSSMDRPNYGYTF
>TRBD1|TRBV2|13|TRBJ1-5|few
TGTGCCAGCCAGGGACAGGGGAATCAGCCCCAGCATTTT
CASQGQGNQPQHF
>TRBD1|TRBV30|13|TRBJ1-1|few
TGTGCCTGGAGTAGACAGGGTTCCACTGAAGCTTTCTTT
CAWSRQGSTEAFF
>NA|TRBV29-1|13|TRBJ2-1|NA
TGCAGCGTTGAACTCACCCGACTCTATGAGCAGTTCTTC
CSVELTRLYEQFF
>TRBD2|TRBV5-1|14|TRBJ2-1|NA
TGCGCCAGCAGCTTCGGGACTAGCGGGAGGGGCCAGTTCTTC
CASSFGTSGRGQFF
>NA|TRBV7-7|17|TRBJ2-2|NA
TGTGCTAGCAGCTTAGCCGGGCTTAGTACAGGGACCGGGGAGCTGTTTTTT
CASSLAGLSTGTGELFF
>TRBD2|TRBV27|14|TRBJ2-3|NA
TGTGCCAGCAGTTTGGGGCTAGCGGGGGATACGCAGTATTTT
CASSLGLAGDTQYF
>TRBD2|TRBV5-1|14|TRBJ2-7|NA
TGCGCCAGCAGCTTGGACGGGAGGGAATACGAGCAGTACTTC
CASSLDGREYEQYF
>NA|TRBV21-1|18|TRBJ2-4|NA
TGTGCCAGCAGCAACCGGAGGGACAGGCGACTAGCCAAAAACATTCAGTACTTC
CASSNRRDRRLAKNIQYF
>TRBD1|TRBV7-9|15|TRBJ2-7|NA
TGTGCCAGCAGTTCCACCGGGACAGGGACGGGCGAGCAGTACTTC
CASSSTGTGTGEQYF
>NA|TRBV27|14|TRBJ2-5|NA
TGTGCCAGCAGCCAACTAGGAATAGGAGAGACCCAGTACTTC
CASSQLGIGETQYF
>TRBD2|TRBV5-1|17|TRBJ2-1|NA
TGCGCCAGCAGCCCCGCGGGGGGTCGGGAGAGAGACAATGAGCAGTTCTTC
CASSPAGGRERDNEQFF
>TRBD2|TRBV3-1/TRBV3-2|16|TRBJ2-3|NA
TGTGCCAGCAGCCAAGGAGGGACTAGCGGCCGGGATACGCAGTATTTT
CASSQGGTSGRDTQYF
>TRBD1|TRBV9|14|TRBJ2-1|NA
TGTGCCAGCACCCCGCGACAGGGCTACAATGAGCAGTTCTTC
CASTPRQGYNEQFF
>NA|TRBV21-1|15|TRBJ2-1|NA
TGTGCCAGCAGGCCGGCTAGCGGCTCCTACAATGAGCAGTTCTTC
CASRPASGSYNEQFF
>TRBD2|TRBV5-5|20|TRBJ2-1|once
TGTGCCAGCAGCTTTCAGGGGGGACTAGCGGGTGCAAGCTCCTACAATGAGCAGTTCTTC
CASSFQGGLAGASSYNEQFF
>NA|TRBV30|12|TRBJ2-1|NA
TGTGCCTGGAGCTTTGGGCACAATGAGCAGTTCTTC
CAWSFGHNEQFF
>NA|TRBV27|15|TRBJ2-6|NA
TGTGCCAGCAAGCTAGGAGGCTCAGGGGCCAACGTCCTGACTTTC
CASKLGGSGANVLTF
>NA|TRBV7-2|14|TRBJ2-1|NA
TGTGCCAGCAGCTTTTATAGCTCCTACAATGAGCAGTTCTTC
CASSFYSSYNEQFF